Each of the 13 T cell receptor beta chains below was sequenced from the same sample in a study of OX40 agonist ivuxolimab in advanced cancers. Assay used: immunoSEQ multiplex PCR; TCRdb lists only in-frame clones, some missing. Altogether 50,000 to 75,000 clones are present, 85% to 90% being singletons, with the ten largest covering approximately 14%. This specimen consisted of CD4+ or CD8+ T cells sorted from blood, obtained in a trial of the OX40 agonist ivuxolimab. These receptors originate from an adult with an advanced solid tumor such as melanoma, head and neck, liver or kidney cancer.

This chain joins TRBV9 and TRBJ2-3; D is possibly TRBD2 (6 bases). Germline V lookup: CDR1 SGDLS, CDR2 YYNGEE. The CDR3 spans 17 residues. V lost 3 bases, J lost 2 bases, and 19 bases lay in between. The CDR3 reads CASSATGRLAFTDTQYF. DNA of the CDR3: TGTGCCAGCAGCGCCACGGGCCGCCTAGCGTTCACAGATACGCAGTATTTT.

The chain uses TRBV2 and TRBJ2-7; D is perhaps TRBD1 or TRBD2 (5 bases each). CDR1 SNHLY and CDR2 FYNNEI come from the germline V gene. Trimming left V 4 bases short and J 2 bases short, with 12 bases between. CDR3 length: 14 residues. Here the CDR3 DNA reads TGTGCCAGCAGTGGGGGGACCCGAACCTACGAGCAGTACTTC. Translating it yields CASSGGTRTYEQYF.

Worth noting for this clone: Other DNA sequences from this sample encode an identical CDR3 as well. This CDR3 is CASSWGGSSYEQYF. CDR3 in DNA: TGTGCCAGCAGTTGGGGGGGTAGCTCCTACGAGCAGTACTTC. The rearrangement links TRBV27 to TRBJ2-7; 7 bases agree with TRBD2. From germline, CDR1 is MNHEY and CDR2 SMNVEV (reference sequence). V was clipped by 4 bases and J by 0 bases; unmatched bases: 3. This CDR3 region has 14 residues.

About this clone itself: A much larger clone differs from this one at a single base, so this may be a read error. Here the CDR3 reads CASSGSGTGELFF. The CDR3 region has the DNA TGTGCCAGCAGTGGATCCGGGACCGGGGAGCTGTTTTTT. The rearrangement uses TRBV6-4 and TRBJ2-2; D not certain. This CDR3 contains 13 residues. Germline CDR1 and CDR2: MRHNA and SNTAGT. V was pared by 4 bases and J by 5 bases, with 8 bases between.

This chain links TRBV30 with TRBJ1-5, with D possibly matching TRBD1 (6 bases). Trimming removed 2 bases at V and 0 bases at J, with 11 bases between. CDR3 length: 15 residues. Germline-derived CDR1 and CDR2 are GTSNPN and SVGIG (reference sequence). CDR3 residues: CAWSPGAGSNQPQHF. The DNA of the CDR3 is TGTGCCTGGAGTCCAGGGGCGGGTAGCAATCAGCCCCAGCATTTT.

The chain combines TRBV4-1 with TRBJ2-7, with D possibly TRBD1 on 5 matching bases. CDR3 length equals 11 residues. The V gene lost 5 bases and the J gene lost 5 bases, with 7 bases spanning the gap. Germline lookup yields CDR1 MGHRA and CDR2 YSYEKL. CDR3 loop: CASSEGDEQYF. CDR3 bases: TGCGCCAGCAGCGAAGGGGACGAGCAGTACTTC.

The J gene is TRBJ2-1, the V gene TRBV7-8; D is undetermined. Trimming pared 2 bases from V and 0 bases from J, leaving 8 bases between. This CDR3 is 15 amino acids long. CDR1 is SGHVS and CDR2 is FQNEAQ in the germline V gene. CDR3 loop: CASSLFRASYNEQFF. CDR3 DNA: TGTGCCAGCAGCTTATTTAGGGCCTCCTACAATGAGCAGTTCTTC.

V is TRBV9 and J is TRBJ2-7; a weak D match, TRBD2 (5 bases). V was shortened by 4 bases and J by 3 bases, with 11 bases between the two germline ends. This CDR3 is 13 amino acids long. Germline CDR1 and CDR2: SGDLS and YYNGEE. For the CDR3, the DNA is TGTGCCAGCAGCTCCGCGGGCGGCTACGAGCAGTACTTC. Translating it yields CASSSAGGYEQYF. Filled out from reference TRBV9 and TRBJ2-7, the complete variable domain reads DSGVTQTPKHLITATGQRVTLRCSPRSGDLSVYWYQQSLDQGLQFLIQYYNGEERAKGNILERFSAQQFPDLHSELNLSSLELGDSALYFCASSSAGGYEQYFGPGTRLTVT.

The chain carries TRBV7-9 and TRBJ2-1; D perhaps matches TRBD2 (6 bases). V was cut by 8 bases and J by 8 bases, with 16 bases left in between. In germline, CDR1 is SEHNR, CDR2 FQNEAQ (reference sequence). The CDR3 sequence is 13 residues long. The CDR3 spells CASSDGWGDEQFF. CDR3 nucleotide sequence: TGTGCCAGCTCGGACGGTTGGGGGGATGAGCAGTTCTTC. Based on the CDR3 plus reference TRBV7-9 and TRBJ2-1, the full variable domain is DTGVSQNPRHKITKRGQNVTFRCDPISEHNRLYWYRQTLGQGPEFLTYFQNEAQLEKSRLLSDRFSAERPKGSFSTLEIQRTEQGDSAMYLCASSDGWGDEQFFGPGTRLTVL.

J is TRBJ2-2 and V is TRBV29-1; a weak D match, TRBD1 (6 bases). Trimming pared 6 bases from V and 7 bases from J, leaving 12 bases between. Germline V lookup: CDR1 SQVTM, CDR2 ANQGSEA. The CDR3 is 12 amino acids. As DNA, the CDR3 is TGCAGCGTGATACAGGGAGTCGGGGAGCTGTTTTTT. Translated: CSVIQGVGELFF.

The genes are TRBV13 and TRBJ1-1; TRBD1 matches at 7 bases. The germline V gene has CDR1 PRHDT and CDR2 FYEKMQ (reference sequence). The ends lost 5 bases at V and 5 bases at J; junction bases unmatched: 8. This CDR3 spans 14 amino acids. CDR3 in DNA: TGTGCCAGCAGCCCGCCGACAGGGAAGACTGAAGCTTTCTTT. This translates into CASSPPTGKTEAFF.

This clone has only a few counts. This chain joins TRBV5-1 and TRBJ2-2; perhaps TRBD2 as D (6 bases). Germline values: CDR1 SGHRS, CDR2 YFSETQ. The V and J ends lost 0 bases and 6 bases respectively, with 12 bases between them. CDR3 length: 15 residues. CDR3 coding DNA: TGCGCCAGCAGCTTGGTCGGGGGTGCGCCCGGGGAGCTGTTTTTT. Amino acid sequence: CASSLVGGAPGELFF.

As regards this clone: The same CDR3 arises from other DNA sequences in this sample as well. The chain employs TRBV19 and TRBJ2-7; D possibly corresponds to TRBD1 (5 bases). V gave up 3 bases and J gave up 3 bases, with 9 bases separating them. The CDR3 is made up of 13 amino acids. The germline V gene has CDR1 LNHDA and CDR2 SQIVND (reference sequence). The CDR3 DNA reads TGTGCCAGTAGTATCGGGCAGGGCTACGAGCAGTACTTC. Its protein product is CASSIGQGYEQYF.